The present T cell receptor (beta chain) was sequenced within a study of cytotoxic CD8 clonotypes in ibrutinib-treated CLL. About the research overall: Response sampling took place at median approximately 11 months of treatment, range 6 to 36. When averaged across all of the samples, the counts came to roughly 250,000 productive templates and about 100,000 productive rearrangements.

This CDR3 contains 14 residues. Trimming pared 5 bases from V and 1 base from J, leaving 11 bases between. Germline assignment: CDR1 SGHDT and CDR2 YYEEEE. About this clone itself: Antigen unknown.

Library input was about 1.8 micrograms of DNA from cryopreserved PBMCs. Whole-study results and caveats: Public clonotypes, rarely seen, contracted or held steady on treatment.

The data were produced by immunoSEQ multiplex PCR, yet TCRdb's version contains in-frame clones alone and is incomplete. The sample lists about 310,000 clones, 70% to 80% occurring once. The sequences come from PBMCs, collected before ibrutinib treatment. This clonotype was obtained from a human donor with chronic lymphocytic leukemia. This chain joins TRBV5-6 and TRBJ2-3; unclear D gene. CDR3 bases: TGTGCCAGCAGTTTAAGACTGCGCACAGATACGCAGTATTTT. This encodes CASSLRLRTDTQYF.